The 26 T cell receptor beta chains below come from one sample, sequenced in a study of human T cells and chemical hapten exposure. Time point indicated: patch test 1, 2 weeks after DPC sensitization. The treatment here: therapeutic diphenylcyclopropenone sensitization with weekly scalp DPC. TCRdb analysed the RACE reads with MiXCR anew, one entry per CDR3 protein. In the table there are nearly 350,000 distinct CDR3 sequences, around 7% of which are singletons. The sequencing here drew on whole blood, taken in connection with sensitization to the hapten diphenylcyclopropenone (DPC). The receptor set was obtained from a woman aged 18-29 years with alopecia areata. Some clones in this sample may be carry-over from other donors' samples.

The chain links TRBV5-4 to TRBJ1-6; the D is unclear. The CDR3 covers 12 residues. CDR1 is SGHNT, CDR2 YYREEE, per germline (reference sequence). Trimming removed 3 bases at V and 15 bases at J, with 13 bases between. The CDR3 DNA is TGTGCCAGCAGCTGGGATAATTCAGTCCTCCACTTT. Its protein product is CASSWDNSVLHF.

This clonotype was observed a handful of times. The chain employs TRBV5-3 and TRBJ2-2, with 7 bases aligning to TRBD1. TRBV5-3 is an open reading frame whose function is uncertain. This CDR3 has 15 residues. V trimming: 4 bases; J trimming: 3 bases; junction bases outside the gene matches: 6. In nucleotides, the CDR3 is TGTGCCAGAAGCGCCCCACAGGGGTACACCGGGGAGCTGTTTTTT. It specifies CARSAPQGYTGELFF.

This chain links TRBV6-2 or TRBV6-3 with TRBJ2-1; TRBD2 matches 13 bases. Losses at the gene ends were 5 bases for V and 8 bases for J; bases not matched to a gene: 6. CDR3 size: 15 residues. From germline, CDR1 is MNHEY and CDR2 SVGEGT. CDR3: CASSTGTSGDYEQFF. The CDR3 region has the DNA TGTGCCAGCAGTACCGGGACTAGCGGGGACTATGAGCAGTTCTTC.

This chain joins TRBV12-5 and TRBJ2-7; no definite D call. The germline V gene encodes CDR1 LGHNT and CDR2 FRNRAP. The CDR3 extends over 13 amino acids. Between the trimmed V and J ends, which lost 3 bases and 3 bases, there was a span of 9 bases. The DNA for the CDR3 is TGTGCTAGTGGTTTCCGTGGCCTCTACGAGCAGTACTTC. Protein product: CASGFRGLYEQYF.

This clonotype was seen ten or more times. The J gene is TRBJ2-3, the V gene TRBV7-3; TRBD1 or TRBD2 may be the D gene (7 bases each). CDR1 and CDR2 (germline): SGHTA, FQGTGA. The CDR3 loop spans 17 amino acids. The germline V and J ends were trimmed by 4 bases and 2 bases, with 19 bases remaining between them. CDR3 nucleotide sequence: TGTGCCAGCAGCTCCCAGGGGGGGGATCCCTCCACAGATACGCAGTATTTT. This encodes CASSSQGGDPSTDTQYF.

This clonotype was observed many times. The genes are TRBV11-2 and TRBJ1-6; D is ambiguous. The CDR3 is 12 residues long. Trimming pared 5 bases from V and 5 bases from J, leaving 4 bases between. Germline V gives CDR1 SGHAT, CDR2 FQNNGV. The CDR3 spells CASSENNSPLHF. Here the CDR3 DNA reads TGTGCCAGCAGCGAGAATAATTCACCCCTCCACTTT.

This clonotype was counted only a few times. The chain uses TRBV7-8 and TRBJ1-1; possibly TRBD1 for D (5 bases). Trimming took off 5 bases at V and 3 bases at J, with 13 bases between the two ends. The CDR3 totals 14 residues. Germline-derived CDR1 and CDR2 are SGHVS and FQNEAQ. CDR3: CASSPVAGYTEAFF. CDR3 DNA: TGTGCCAGCAGCCCAGTGGCAGGGTACACTGAAGCTTTCTTT.

The chain carries TRBV12-3 or TRBV12-4 and TRBJ2-4; either TRBD1 or TRBD2 may supply D (5 bases each). This CDR3 spans 13 amino acids. V lost 5 bases to trimming and J lost 9 bases, with 14 bases between them. This CDR3 is CASSPQDWGIQYF. The CDR3 DNA reads as TGTGCCAGCAGTCCACAGGACTGGGGCATTCAGTACTTC.

This clonotype was seen more than once but under ten times. The V call is TRBV14, the J call TRBJ1-1; D not resolved. This CDR3 spans 14 amino acids. Per germline, CDR1 SGHDN and CDR2 FVKESK. Trimming took 4 bases from V and 4 from J, leaving 13 bases between them. CDR3 amino acids: CASSPYTGVTEAFF. For the CDR3, the DNA is TGTGCCAGCAGCCCTTACACTGGGGTCACTGAAGCTTTCTTT.

V gene TRBV6-2 or TRBV6-3 combines with J gene TRBJ1-2; D remains unclear. The CDR3 has 11 residues. Trimming took 4 bases from V and 9 from J, leaving 9 bases between them. The V gene's germline CDR1 is MNHEY and CDR2 SVGEGT. CDR3 in amino acids: CASSLQRSYTF. The CDR3 DNA reads as TGTGCCAGCAGTTTACAGAGAAGCTACACCTTC.

This chain uses TRBV6-5 with TRBJ2-4; 7 nucleotides match TRBD1. CDR3 length: 15 residues. Looked up from germline, CDR1 is MNHEY and CDR2 is SVGAGI. Losses at the gene ends were 3 bases for V and 8 bases for J; bases not matched to a gene: 10. CDR3 sequence reads: CASSYSWTGSDIQYF. CDR3 sequence (DNA): TGTGCCAGCAGTTATAGCTGGACAGGCTCAGACATTCAGTACTTC.

CDR3 loop: CAISEAPQGAQYF. The CDR3 nucleotides are TGTGCCATCAGTGAGGCTCCCCAAGGGGCCCAGTACTTC. The rearrangement links TRBV10-3 to TRBJ2-5, with D perhaps TRBD1 (5 bases). V was pared by 2 bases and J by 9 bases, with 13 bases between. CDR3 size: 13 residues. Germline CDR1 reads ENHRY; CDR2 reads SYGVKD.

This clonotype was observed a few times. This chain joins TRBV12-3 or TRBV12-4 and TRBJ1-5; D unresolved. The CDR3 has 14 residues. The V end lost 2 bases, the J end lost 0 bases, and 5 bases lay between the germline ends. DNA for the CDR3: TGTGCCAGCAGTTTAACCCATAGCAATCAGCCCCAGCATTTT. Encoded protein: CASSLTHSNQPQHF.

CDR3 amino acids: CASSQGGSAPREQFF. The CDR3 DNA follows: TGCGCCAGCAGCCAAGGGGGCTCAGCTCCTCGTGAGCAGTTCTTC. The chain couples TRBV4-3 to TRBJ2-1; weak D call: TRBD1 (5 bases). The germline V and J ends were trimmed by 1 base and 9 bases, with 16 bases remaining between them. The germline CDR1 and CDR2 sequences are LGHNA and YSLEER. This CDR3 has 15 amino acids.

This clonotype has a handful of counts. V is TRBV4-1 and J is TRBJ1-5; tentatively, D is TRBD1 (5 bases). This CDR3 has 15 amino acids. Germline CDR1 MGHRA, CDR2 YSYEKL. The germline V and J ends were trimmed by 4 bases and 5 bases, with 15 bases remaining between them. This CDR3 is CASSLSERGDQPQHF. CDR3 sequence (DNA): TGCGCCAGCAGCCTCTCAGAGAGGGGAGATCAGCCCCAGCATTTT.

About this clonotype: A read error is possible here, since a much larger clone lies one base away. The V gene is TRBV5-1, the J gene TRBJ2-5; a weak D match, TRBD2 (6 bases). The J call may be faulty, since TRBJ2-1 better matches the DNA end. CDR1 is SGHRS, CDR2 YFSETQ, per germline. The CDR3 length is 14 residues. CDR3 in DNA: TGCGCCAGCAGCCCGGGACTTCTCCAAGAGACCCAGTTCTTC. Protein: CASSPGLLQETQFF.

This clonotype was seen only a few times. The CDR3: CASSQGLRQGMNNQPQHF. The CDR3 DNA is TGCGCCAGCAGCCAAGGCCTACGACAGGGGATGAACAATCAGCCCCAGCATTTT. The chain has TRBV4-1 and TRBJ1-5; 8 nucleotides match TRBD1. Germline V CDR1 and CDR2: MGHRA, YSYEKL. V was clipped by 1 base and J by 3 bases; unmatched bases: 11. There are 18 residues in the CDR3.

There are many counts of this clonotype. V and J are TRBV6-6 and TRBJ2-3; 7 bases fit TRBD1. CDR3 length: 16 amino acids. Trimming took 6 bases from V and 0 from J; bases not matched to a gene: 9. The germline V gene encodes CDR1 MNHNY and CDR2 SVGAGI (reference sequence). CDR3 amino acids: CASRASGQASTDTQYF. The CDR3 DNA is TGTGCCAGCAGGGCTTCAGGACAGGCTAGCACAGATACGCAGTATTTT.

This clonotype was recorded a few times. This rearrangement joins TRBV14 to TRBJ1-2; D unclear. This CDR3 has 13 amino acids. V lost 4 bases and J lost 4, with 10 bases in between. The V gene's germline CDR1 is SGHDN and CDR2 FVKESK. As DNA, the CDR3 is TGTGCCAGCAGCCGTGGATACCCCTATGGCTACACCTTC. Translated, it gives CASSRGYPYGYTF.

The chain uses TRBV7-9 and TRBJ1-6; no clear D. Germline CDR1 reads SEHNR; CDR2 reads FQNEAQ (reference sequence). Deletions cut 1 base from V and 10 bases from J, with 11 bases between. The CDR3 runs to 14 residues. The CDR3 DNA reads TGTGCCAGCAGCTTAGTTACACCCAGCTCACCCCTCCACTTT. This codes for CASSLVTPSSPLHF. The whole variable domain, filled in from reference TRBV7-9 and TRBJ1-6, reads DTGVSQNPRHKITKRGQNVTFRCDPISEHNRLYWYRQTLGQGPEFLTYFQNEAQLEKSRLLSDRFSAERPKGSFSTLEIQRTEQGDSAMYLCASSLVTPSSPLHFGNGTRLTVT.

This clonotype appeared a few times. The J gene is TRBJ2-3, the V gene TRBV2; D may be TRBD2 (6 bases). Germline V gene lookup returns CDR1 SNHLY and CDR2 FYNNEI. V was pared by 7 bases and J by 3 bases, with 23 bases between. The CDR3 extends over 17 amino acids. The CDR3 nucleotides read TGTGCCAGCACGGCGGGGTCAGGAGGGGCACGGACAGATACGCAGTATTTT. It translates to CASTAGSGGARTDTQYF. The complete variable domain, with remaining parts taken from reference TRBV2 and TRBJ2-3, reads EPEVTQTPSHQVTQMGQEVILRCVPISNHLYFYWYRQILGQKVEFLVSFYNNEISEKSEIFDDQFSVERPDGSNFTLKIRSTKLEDSAMYFCASTAGSGGARTDTQYFGPGTRLTVL.

V is TRBV9 and J is TRBJ2-3; 12 positions agree with TRBD2. CDR1 and CDR2 (germline): SGDLS, YYNGEE. The CDR3 sequence is 15 residues long. V lost 3 bases and J lost 7; bases outside the gene matches: 6. The CDR3 protein is CASSAKGLAGYTQYF. DNA of the CDR3: TGTGCCAGCAGCGCAAAGGGACTAGCGGGTTATACGCAGTATTTT.

This chain uses TRBV6-5 with TRBJ1-5; D remains ambiguous. Germline V gene data show CDR1 as MNHEY and CDR2 as SVGAGI. The CDR3 length is 14 residues. V was cut by 6 bases and J by 2 bases, with 11 bases left in between. The CDR3 region has the DNA TGTGCCAGCAGCACAACAGAGGGCAATCAGCCCCAGCATTTT. It specifies CASSTTEGNQPQHF.

The chain carries TRBV20-1 and TRBJ2-7; D unresolved. The CDR3 runs 13 residues. CDR1 is DFQATT and CDR2 is SNEGSKA in the germline V gene (reference sequence). Trimming took 5 bases from V and 0 from J, leaving 11 bases between them. The CDR3 DNA reads as TGCAGTGCTCTCGCAGCTTACTCCTACGAGCAGTACTTC. Translated, it gives CSALAAYSYEQYF.

The table lists this clonotype with many counts. The chain is built from TRBV7-8 and TRBJ2-7, with D unclear. CDR3 size: 11 residues. With 4 bases removed from V and 5 bases from J, the gap between germline ends came to 6 bases. Germline-derived CDR1 and CDR2 are SGHVS and FQNEAQ. The CDR3 DNA sequence: TGTGCCAGCAGCTCCCGTAACGAGCAGTACTTC. Protein sequence: CASSSRNEQYF.

This rearrangement joins TRBV7-9 to TRBJ1-2, with no clear D. Between the trimmed V and J ends, which lost 5 bases and 0 bases, there was a span of 7 bases. CDR3 length: 13 amino acids. Germline assignment: CDR1 SEHNR and CDR2 FQNEAQ (reference sequence). The CDR3 loop reads CASSPPPNYGYTF. The CDR3, as DNA: TGTGCCAGCAGCCCCCCTCCTAACTATGGCTACACCTTC.